The rows below give T cell receptor beta chains drawn from one sample of a study of response to subunit inactivated influenza vaccine. One entry per CDR3 protein results from TCRdb running MiXCR on the RT-PCR reads. Among some 190,000 distinct CDR3 sequences listed, 14% were seen once. The input for sequencing was CD8+ T cells sorted from PBMCs, taken roughly 5 days after vaccination. The receptors derive from a man in his fifties or sixties who received an inactivated influenza vaccine. CDR3s include the opening cysteine and the closing phenylalanine or tryptophan. A D gene is named only where the DNA matches it firmly. For some rows the clone size is stated as once, few or many, or as a class when expanded; others skip it.

D gene	clone size	J gene	V gene	CDR3 protein	CDR3 DNA
.	few	TRBJ2-2	TRBV30	CAWSDRANGELFF	TGTGCCTGGAGTGATCGGGCTAACGGGGAGCTGTTTTTT
.	few	TRBJ2-1	TRBV6-2/TRBV6-3	CASSPVGDEQFF	TGTGCCAGCAGCCCCGTAGGGGATGAGCAGTTCTTC
TRBD2	few	TRBJ2-1	TRBV27	CASSPLRLAADNEQFF	TGTGCCAGCAGTCCATTACGACTAGCTGCTGACAATGAGCAGTTCTTC
TRBD1	few	TRBJ2-1	TRBV5-1	CASSLGDRELSSYNEQFF	TGCGCCAGCAGCTTGGGGGACAGGGAATTAAGCTCCTACAATGAGCAGTTCTTC
TRBD1	few	TRBJ2-3	TRBV27	CASSAYRGVPDTQYF	TGTGCCAGCAGTGCCTACAGGGGAGTCCCAGATACGCAGTATTTT
.	few	TRBJ2-5	TRBV7-2	CASSTGLTQYF	TGTGCCAGCAGTACTGGGCTGACCCAGTACTTC
TRBD2	.	TRBJ2-7	TRBV4-1	CASSQSGTTYEQYF	TGCGCCAGCAGCCAATCCGGGACTACTTACGAGCAGTACTTC
.	few	TRBJ2-3	TRBV11-2	CASSFSAYSTDTQYF	TGTGCCAGCAGCTTTTCGGCATACAGCACAGATACGCAGTATTTT
TRBD1	few	TRBJ2-2	TRBV12-3/TRBV12-4	CASSGDSTGELFF	TGTGCCAGCAGCGGGGACAGCACCGGGGAGCTGTTTTTT
.	many	TRBJ2-7	TRBV29-1	CSVEVRGRDYEQYF	TGCAGCGTTGAAGTTCGGGGAAGGGACTACGAGCAGTACTTC
TRBD2	few	TRBJ2-7	TRBV15	CATSRGRGAYEQYF	TGTGCCACCAGCAGAGGACGGGGGGCCTACGAGCAGTACTTC
.	few	TRBJ1-1	TRBV5-1	CASSSRGSGTEAFF	TGCGCCAGCAGCTCCAGGGGATCGGGCACTGAAGCTTTCTTT
TRBD2	.	TRBJ2-1	TRBV10-3	CAISEFEREGQNEQFF	TGTGCCATCAGTGAGTTTGAGCGGGAGGGCCAGAATGAGCAGTTCTTC
.	few	TRBJ2-1	TRBV7-8	CASSLDKSSYNEQFF	TGTGCCAGCAGCTTAGACAAGAGCTCCTACAATGAGCAGTTCTTC
.	few	TRBJ2-7	TRBV6-2/TRBV6-3	CASSYRVGNPSYEQYF	TGTGCCAGCAGTTACCGGGTCGGGAATCCCTCCTACGAGCAGTACTTC
TRBD2	many	TRBJ2-7	TRBV12-3/TRBV12-4	CASSWVSGGAEEQYF	TGTGCCAGCAGCTGGGTTAGCGGGGGGGCCGAGGAGCAGTACTTC
.	few	TRBJ2-3	TRBV15	CATSRDMFASSTDTQYF	TGTGCCACCAGCAGAGATATGTTCGCCTCTAGCACAGATACGCAGTATTTT
TRBD2	few	TRBJ2-3	TRBV2	CASSRLAGEGTDTQYF	TGTGCCAGCAGCCGACTAGCGGGAGAGGGCACAGATACGCAGTATTTT
.	.	TRBJ2-2	TRBV5-5	CASSLGRAGELFF	TGTGCCAGCAGCTTGGGGAGGGCCGGGGAGCTGTTTTTT
TRBD2	.	TRBJ2-3	TRBV29-1	CSVGELAGLDTQYF	TGCAGCGTTGGTGAACTAGCGGGGCTAGATACGCAGTATTTT
.	few	TRBJ2-7	TRBV30	CAWTPGHLYEQYF	TGTGCCTGGACTCCGGGACATCTTTACGAGCAGTACTTC
.	.	TRBJ2-1	TRBV27	CASSFNRGSEQFF	TGTGCCAGCAGTTTTAATCGGGGAAGTGAGCAGTTCTTC
.	.	TRBJ2-1	TRBV6-1	CASSEALPVETQFF	TGTGCCAGCAGTGAAGCGTTGCCCGTCGAGACCCAGTTCTTC
TRBD1	few	TRBJ2-1	TRBV27	CASGQSQGDLHEQFF	TGTGCCAGCGGGCAGTCCCAGGGGGATTTGCATGAGCAGTTCTTC
.	.	TRBJ2-5	TRBV21-1	CASSNKEGRETQYF	TGTGCCAGCAGCAACAAGGAGGGGAGGGAGACCCAGTACTTC
.	few	TRBJ2-3	TRBV29-1	CSVEGRATDTQYF	TGCAGCGTTGAAGGCAGGGCCACAGATACGCAGTATTTT
.	.	TRBJ2-7	TRBV12-3/TRBV12-4	CASSLQNPLNYEQYF	TGTGCCAGCAGTTTACAGAATCCACTGAACTACGAGCAGTACTTC
TRBD2	.	TRBJ2-1	TRBV7-2	CASSLALGLAIYEQFF	TGTGCCAGCAGCTTAGCTCTTGGACTAGCTATCTATGAGCAGTTCTTC
TRBD2	.	TRBJ2-2	TRBV7-9	CASSSGTSANTGELFF	TGTGCCAGCAGCTCGGGGACTAGCGCGAACACCGGGGAGCTGTTTTTT
.	few	TRBJ1-1	TRBV9	CASSVVPGAVNTEAFF	TGTGCCAGCAGCGTAGTCCCAGGGGCCGTGAACACTGAAGCTTTCTTT
TRBD2	.	TRBJ2-1	TRBV29-1	CSVPIPGGGAEWDEQFF	TGCAGCGTTCCCATCCCAGGCGGGGGGGCTGAGTGGGATGAGCAGTTCTTC
TRBD1	.	TRBJ2-1	TRBV27	CASSQTGINEQFF	TGTGCCAGCAGTCAGACAGGGATCAATGAGCAGTTCTTC
TRBD2	.	TRBJ2-3	TRBV7-9	CASSPPATAGGTDTQYF	TGTGCCAGCAGCCCGCCGGCGACGGCGGGAGGTACAGATACGCAGTATTTT
TRBD2	many	TRBJ2-1	TRBV29-1	CSVPTSGVTYEQFF	TGCAGCGTGCCAACTAGCGGGGTAACTTATGAGCAGTTCTTC
.	.	TRBJ2-7	TRBV7-9	CASSLVPPPYEQYF	TGTGCCAGCAGCTTAGTCCCGCCTCCCTACGAGCAGTACTTC
.	.	TRBJ2-5	TRBV13	CASSLGRLRLETQYF	TGTGCCAGCAGCTTAGGCCGCTTGAGGTTAGAGACCCAGTACTTC
.	.	TRBJ2-1	TRBV7-9	CASSLLREGAYNEQFF	TGTGCCAGCAGCTTATTAAGGGAGGGGGCTTACAATGAGCAGTTCTTC